Listed below are T cell receptor beta chains from one sample, sequenced in a study of CD8+CD57+ T cells in acquired aplastic anemia. TCRdb fed the reads into MiXCR, producing one record per CDR3 protein. This sample has some 200,000 distinct CDR3 sequences, with around 47% found just once. Sequenced: sorted CD4+, CD8+, or CD8+CD57+ T cells (not recorded which) from PBMCs. All receptors come from a human donor with aplastic anemia. CDR3s include the opening cysteine and the closing phenylalanine or tryptophan. Fields, in order: clone size, D gene, J gene, V gene, CDR3 DNA, CDR3 protein. D genes are given only for firm matches. The size of a clone is reported for some rows only, either as once, few or many, or as a class for expanded clones.

clone size: NA
D gene: NA
J gene: TRBJ2-5
V gene: TRBV5-6
CDR3 DNA: TGTGCCAGCAGCTTAAGTGGGGGGACCCAGTACTTC
CDR3 protein: CASSLSGGTQYF

clone size: NA
D gene: TRBD1
J gene: TRBJ2-1
V gene: TRBV19
CDR3 DNA: TGTGCCAGTAGTAGACAGGGGGTCAATGAGCAGTTCTTC
CDR3 protein: CASSRQGVNEQFF

clone size: NA
D gene: NA
J gene: TRBJ2-2
V gene: TRBV10-2
CDR3 DNA: TGCGCCAGCAGTGAGTCTAGGGGCCCGAACACCGGGGAGCTGTTTTTT
CDR3 protein: CASSESRGPNTGELFF

clone size: NA
D gene: TRBD1
J gene: TRBJ2-7
V gene: TRBV24-1
CDR3 DNA: TGTGCCACCAGTGATCCCGGACAGGGCGAGCAGTACTTC
CDR3 protein: CATSDPGQGEQYF

clone size: NA
D gene: TRBD2
J gene: TRBJ2-4
V gene: TRBV15
CDR3 DNA: TGTGCCACCAGCGGAGGGAGGGTGGCCAAAAACATTCAGTACTTC
CDR3 protein: CATSGGRVAKNIQYF

clone size: NA
D gene: NA
J gene: TRBJ2-1
V gene: TRBV27
CDR3 DNA: TGTGCCAGCAGTCAGGAAGGGTTCTCCTACAATGAGCAGTTCTTC
CDR3 protein: CASSQEGFSYNEQFF

clone size: NA
D gene: TRBD2
J gene: TRBJ2-3
V gene: TRBV20-1
CDR3 DNA: TGCAGTGCTCCTAGCGGGGGCGGCACAGATACGCAGTATTTT
CDR3 protein: CSAPSGGGTDTQYF

clone size: many
D gene: NA
J gene: TRBJ2-3
V gene: TRBV11-2
CDR3 DNA: TGTGCCAGCAGCTTAGGCCAGACCGCGGATACGCAGTATTTT
CDR3 protein: CASSLGQTADTQYF

clone size: NA
D gene: NA
J gene: TRBJ2-7
V gene: TRBV6-2/TRBV6-3
CDR3 DNA: TGTGCCAGCAGTTCCTCCCCGCCCGTTAGCGGTCTACGAGGGGAGCAGTACTTC
CDR3 protein: CASSSSPPVSGLRGEQYF

clone size: many
D gene: NA
J gene: TRBJ2-2
V gene: TRBV6-4
CDR3 DNA: TGTGCCAGCAGTGCTACCCCGGCATACGGGGAGCTGTTTTTT
CDR3 protein: CASSATPAYGELFF

clone size: few
D gene: TRBD1
J gene: TRBJ2-1
V gene: TRBV7-6
CDR3 DNA: TGTGCCAGCAGCTCGGGACAGTACAATGAGCAGTTCTTC
CDR3 protein: CASSSGQYNEQFF

clone size: NA
D gene: TRBD1
J gene: TRBJ1-2
V gene: TRBV12-3/TRBV12-4
CDR3 DNA: TGTGCCAGCAGTAGACGACAGGGAAATTCTGGCTACACCTTC
CDR3 protein: CASSRRQGNSGYTF

clone size: NA
D gene: TRBD1
J gene: TRBJ1-1
V gene: TRBV10-3
CDR3 DNA: TGTGCCAGCAGTTACTCCGCGGGACAGGATACTGAAGCTTTCTTT
CDR3 protein: CASSYSAGQDTEAFF

clone size: many
D gene: TRBD1
J gene: TRBJ1-3
V gene: TRBV25-1
CDR3 DNA: TGTGCCAGCAGTGAATTACAGGGGGCTGGAAACACCATATATTTT
CDR3 protein: CASSELQGAGNTIYF

clone size: few
D gene: TRBD1
J gene: TRBJ1-3
V gene: TRBV18
CDR3 DNA: TGTGCCAGCTCACCACCCAACCGACAGGGAACCATATATTTT
CDR3 protein: CASSPPNRQGTIYF

clone size: NA
D gene: TRBD1
J gene: TRBJ1-5
V gene: TRBV14
CDR3 DNA: TGTGCCAGCAGCCCGGACAGGGATGACAATCAGCCCCAGCATTTT
CDR3 protein: CASSPDRDDNQPQHF

clone size: NA
D gene: NA
J gene: TRBJ1-4
V gene: TRBV4-1
CDR3 DNA: TGCGCCAGCAGCCAAGTGTACGTTGAAAAACTGTTTTTT
CDR3 protein: CASSQVYVEKLFF

clone size: NA
D gene: NA
J gene: TRBJ2-3
V gene: TRBV6-4
CDR3 DNA: TGTGCCAGCAGCGAACAGGGAGGGGGAGATACGCAGTATTTT
CDR3 protein: CASSEQGGGDTQYF

clone size: many
D gene: NA
J gene: TRBJ2-3
V gene: TRBV13
CDR3 DNA: TGTGCCAGCAGCTTGGGGCCGGAAGGGGATACGCAGTATTTT
CDR3 protein: CASSLGPEGDTQYF

clone size: many
D gene: NA
J gene: TRBJ2-5
V gene: TRBV7-3
CDR3 DNA: TGTGCCAGCAGCTCGAGGACCGAAGAGACCCAGTACTTC
CDR3 protein: CASSSRTEETQYF

clone size: few
D gene: TRBD2
J gene: TRBJ2-7
V gene: TRBV15
CDR3 DNA: TGTGCCACCAGCAGAGATTCCGCGGGAGAGGGGTACGAGCAGTACTTC
CDR3 protein: CATSRDSAGEGYEQYF

clone size: NA
D gene: NA
J gene: TRBJ2-1
V gene: TRBV12-3/TRBV12-4
CDR3 DNA: TGTGCCAGCAGTCAAAGTATAAGGAATGAGCAGTTCTTC
CDR3 protein: CASSQSIRNEQFF

clone size: NA
D gene: TRBD1
J gene: TRBJ1-5
V gene: TRBV10-3
CDR3 DNA: TGTGCCATCAGTGGACAGGGGGCGGGCAGCAATCAGCCCCAGCATTTT
CDR3 protein: CAISGQGAGSNQPQHF

clone size: NA
D gene: TRBD2
J gene: TRBJ2-7
V gene: TRBV10-3
CDR3 DNA: TGTGCCATCAGCGGACTAGCAGTCGACGAGCAGTACTTC
CDR3 protein: CAISGLAVDEQYF

clone size: few
D gene: NA
J gene: TRBJ1-3
V gene: TRBV6-5
CDR3 DNA: TGTGCCAGCAGTTATTCAGGGAGGTCTGGAAACACCATATATTTT
CDR3 protein: CASSYSGRSGNTIYF

clone size: NA
D gene: NA
J gene: TRBJ1-1
V gene: TRBV6-6
CDR3 DNA: TGTGCCAGCAGTTACGACCCAAGGGCTGAAGCTTTCTTT
CDR3 protein: CASSYDPRAEAFF

clone size: many
D gene: TRBD1
J gene: TRBJ2-1
V gene: TRBV11-1
CDR3 DNA: TGTGCCAGCAGCCTGTATGGGGTCGGGACAGTAAATGAGCAGTTCTTC
CDR3 protein: CASSLYGVGTVNEQFF

clone size: NA
D gene: NA
J gene: TRBJ1-1
V gene: TRBV29-1
CDR3 DNA: TGCAGCGTCGAGTTTAGGTTTCAGGTTGAAGCTTTCTTT
CDR3 protein: CSVEFRFQVEAFF

clone size: many
D gene: NA
J gene: TRBJ2-6
V gene: TRBV7-7
CDR3 DNA: TGTGCTAGCAGCTTAGCTCGGGGCTCTGGGGCCAACGTCCTGACTTTC
CDR3 protein: CASSLARGSGANVLTF

clone size: many
D gene: TRBD1
J gene: TRBJ1-1
V gene: TRBV11-2
CDR3 DNA: TGTGCCAGCAGCATGGGACAGGGGGCTCGGAACACTGAAGCTTTCTTT
CDR3 protein: CASSMGQGARNTEAFF